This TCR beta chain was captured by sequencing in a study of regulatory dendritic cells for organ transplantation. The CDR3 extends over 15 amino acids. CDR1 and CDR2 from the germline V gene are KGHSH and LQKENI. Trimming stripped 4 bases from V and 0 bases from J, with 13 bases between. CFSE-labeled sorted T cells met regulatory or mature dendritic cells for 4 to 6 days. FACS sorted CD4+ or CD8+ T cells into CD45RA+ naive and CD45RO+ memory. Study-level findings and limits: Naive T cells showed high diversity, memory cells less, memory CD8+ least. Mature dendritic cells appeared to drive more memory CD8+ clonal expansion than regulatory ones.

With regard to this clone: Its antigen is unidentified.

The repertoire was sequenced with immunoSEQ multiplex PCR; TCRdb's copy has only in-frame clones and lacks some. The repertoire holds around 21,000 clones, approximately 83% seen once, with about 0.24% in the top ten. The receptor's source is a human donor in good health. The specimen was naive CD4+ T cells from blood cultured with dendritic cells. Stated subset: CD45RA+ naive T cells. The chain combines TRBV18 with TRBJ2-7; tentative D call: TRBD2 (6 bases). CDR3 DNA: TGTGCCAGCTCACTCATGGGGCGGGACTCCTACGAGCAGTACTTC. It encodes CASSLMGRDSYEQYF.